This T cell receptor (beta chain) was obtained from a study of ipilimumab plus nivolumab after autologous stem cell transplantation. Sequencing used immunoSEQ multiplex PCR; TCRdb keeps in-frame clones, though not all of them. Seen here are around 15,000 clones, about 86% observed once, and the top ten hold around 23%. This receptor was taken from a male donor with diffuse large B-cell lymphoma. This sample comprised PBMCs, obtained in a trial of ipilimumab plus nivolumab as post-transplant consolidation.

DNA for the CDR3: TGTGCCAGCAGCTTGATCTGGAGTAGCTCTTCCGGGGAGCTGTTTTTT. Residues: CASSLIWSSSSGELFF. This chain uses TRBV5-8 with TRBJ2-2; D gene ambiguous. From germline, CDR1 is SGHTS and CDR2 YDEGEE. This CDR3 is built from 16 residues. The V gene lost 1 base and the J gene lost 6 bases, with 16 bases spanning the gap.